This TCR beta chain emerged from a study of metastatic and nonmetastatic thyroid tumors. Turning to this clone: This is likely a read error, given that the CDR3 carries no conserved phenylalanine or tryptophan at its end.

The CDR3 totals 12 residues. The V and J ends lost 3 bases and 1 base respectively, with 4 bases between them. Germline V CDR1 and CDR2: SNHLY, FYNNEI. Each patient went into thyroid surgery without having received any treatment. TCRdb ran MiXCR on the PCR reads. The sample has about 21,000 clones, roughly 20% seen once. The clonotype comes from a male donor with papillary thyroid cancer or a benign thyroid nodule (not recorded which). Some clones in this sample may be carry-over from other donors' samples. Sequencing used tumor tissue. The rearrangement joins TRBV2 to TRBJ2-7; D remains unclear. The CDR3 sequence is CASSEISYEQYL. The CDR3 nucleotides are TGTGCCAGCAGTGAGATATCCTACGAGCAGTACCTC.